The present T cell receptor (beta chain) was sequenced within a study of blood T cell repertoires in COVID-19. Overall study: T cells, B-cell-depleted T cells, or PBMCs provided the cDNA or gDNA that served as material.

Germline V CDR1 and CDR2: MNHEY, SMNVEV (reference sequence). V was pared by 2 bases and J by 7 bases, with 12 bases between. The CDR3 has 14 residues. Sequenced by immunoSEQ multiplex PCR; TCRdb stores in-frame clones only, minus some. The sample records a few hundred thousand clones, around 82% being singletons. The chain links TRBV27 to TRBJ2-4; D is unresolved. The specimen sequenced was peripheral blood. The clonotype was recovered from a human donor in a cohort sampled during active COVID-19. For the CDR3, the DNA is TGTGCCAGCAGTTTACTACCGAACCTCAACATTCAGTACTTC. Translated: CASSLLPNLNIQYF.